These T cell receptor beta chains were read from a single sample in a study of OX40 agonist ivuxolimab in advanced cancers. Clones were sequenced by immunoSEQ multiplex PCR, and TCRdb holds only the in-frame ones, with some missing. The sample has more than 95,000 clones, about 91% seen once; the top ten hold 0.25% to 0.35%. This sample comprised CD4+ or CD8+ T cells sorted from blood, obtained in a trial of the OX40 agonist ivuxolimab. Receptor source: an adult with an advanced solid tumor such as melanoma, head and neck, liver or kidney cancer. The CDR3 runs from the conserved cysteine through the conserved F or W. The D gene is left open where the match is weak. Only part of the rows carry a size: once, few, many, or a class if the clone is expanded.

TRBJ2-7,TRBD2,TRBV2,-,CASSPGLAGGRGEQYF,TGTGCCAGCAGTCCCGGACTAGCGGGAGGGAGAGGGGAGCAGTACTTC
TRBJ2-7,-,TRBV4-1,once,CASSQRPQGEVAGGEQYF,TGCGCCAGCAGCCAACGTCCCCAGGGGGAGGTAGCGGGTGGCGAGCAGTACTTC
TRBJ2-1,TRBD1,TRBV15,once,CATSPQGANNEQFF,TGTGCCACCAGTCCACAGGGGGCTAATAATGAGCAGTTCTTC
TRBJ2-3,TRBD1,TRBV14,-,CASSQGVTQYF,TGTGCCAGCAGTCAGGGGGTTACGCAGTATTTT
TRBJ2-7,TRBD1,TRBV11-2,-,CASSLPERGRYEQYF,TGTGCCAGCAGCCTCCCAGAGAGGGGGCGGTACGAGCAGTACTTC
TRBJ2-5,-,TRBV18,-,CASSPPMTETQYF,TGTGCCAGCTCACCACCGATGACGGAGACCCAGTACTTC
TRBJ1-5,TRBD1,TRBV28,-,CASQADRLLDGNQPQHF,TGTGCCAGCCAAGCGGACAGGCTCCTGGATGGCAATCAGCCCCAGCATTTT
TRBJ1-5,-,TRBV6-5,-,CASSYLTVNQPQHF,TGTGCCAGCAGTTATTTGACGGTCAATCAGCCCCAGCATTTT
TRBJ1-2,-,TRBV6-1,-,CASSEDRGNYGYTF,TGTGCCAGCAGTGAAGATAGGGGAAACTATGGCTACACCTTC
TRBJ1-2,-,TRBV6-1,-,CASNRDLEYHGYTF,TGTGCCAGCAACCGGGACTTAGAATATCATGGCTACACCTTC
TRBJ1-4,-,TRBV6-1,-,CASSYTGSGEKLFF,TGTGCCAGCAGCTACACAGGGTCGGGGGAAAAACTGTTTTTT
TRBJ2-2,-,TRBV19,-,CASGDRNTGELFF,TGTGCCAGTGGAGACCGGAACACCGGGGAGCTGTTTTTT
TRBJ2-7,TRBD2,TRBV18,-,CASSPDISGDGGEQYF,TGTGCCAGCTCACCAGATATTAGCGGGGATGGTGGCGAGCAGTACTTC
TRBJ2-1,TRBD2,TRBV13,-,CASSLGAGLAGRNEQFF,TGTGCCAGCAGCTTAGGGGCGGGACTAGCGGGACGCAATGAGCAGTTCTTC
TRBJ2-3,-,TRBV4-2,-,CASSQAAASTDTQYF,TGTGCCAGCAGCCAAGCAGCAGCGTCCACAGATACGCAGTATTTT
TRBJ2-2,-,TRBV27,once,CASSLWSLTGELFF,TGTGCCAGCAGCCTCTGGTCCCTAACCGGGGAGCTGTTTTTT
TRBJ2-5,TRBD2,TRBV4-1,-,CASSSGTAPWAQYF,TGCGCCAGCAGCAGCGGGACGGCCCCATGGGCCCAGTACTTC
TRBJ2-3,-,TRBV28,-,CASSLELARWDTQYF,TGTGCCAGCAGTTTAGAGTTGGCTAGATGGGATACGCAGTATTTT
TRBJ2-7,-,TRBV2,once,CASGGIGPGVEQYF,TGTGCCAGCGGGGGAATTGGTCCTGGAGTCGAGCAGTACTTC
TRBJ1-1,TRBD1,TRBV5-1,-,CASNLGTGGTEAFF,TGCGCCAGCAACTTAGGGACAGGGGGAACTGAAGCTTTCTTT
TRBJ1-3,-,TRBV9,-,CASSKRGFGNTIYF,TGTGCCAGCAGCAAGCGGGGGTTTGGAAACACCATATATTTT
TRBJ2-2,TRBD2,TRBV11-1,-,CASSLAGVDTGELFF,TGTGCCAGCAGCCTAGCGGGAGTGGACACCGGGGAGCTGTTTTTT
TRBJ2-2,-,TRBV7-3,-,CASSWGTGELFF,TGTGCCAGCAGCTGGGGCACCGGGGAGCTGTTTTTT
TRBJ2-5,TRBD2,TRBV5-5,-,CASSLGLAGGQETQYF,TGTGCCAGCAGCTTGGGGCTAGCGGGAGGACAAGAGACCCAGTACTTC
TRBJ2-1,-,TRBV18,few,CASSPPRRVQGEQFF,TGTGCCAGCTCACCACCGAGGAGGGTTCAAGGAGAGCAGTTCTTC
TRBJ2-1,-,TRBV18,-,CASSPLAGRRDEQFF,TGTGCCAGCTCACCACTGGCAGGGCGACGGGATGAGCAGTTCTTC
TRBJ1-2,-,TRBV7-2,-,CASGRGDGVYGYTF,TGTGCCAGCGGAAGGGGCGATGGAGTCTATGGCTACACCTTC
TRBJ2-5,TRBD2,TRBV28,-,CASLRSGRGVETQYF,TGTGCCAGCCTACGGAGCGGGAGAGGTGTAGAGACCCAGTACTTC
TRBJ2-2,TRBD2,TRBV7-9,-,CASRASGRATGELFF,TGTGCCAGCAGGGCTAGCGGGAGGGCCACCGGGGAGCTGTTTTTT
TRBJ2-5,-,TRBV11-2,-,CASSLSYNTPTQYF,TGTGCCAGCAGCTTATCCTACAACACCCCTACCCAGTACTTC
TRBJ2-3,TRBD2,TRBV23-1,-,CASRPGLAGRGSTDTQYF,TGCGCCAGCCGCCCGGGACTAGCGGGGCGGGGTAGCACAGATACGCAGTATTTT
TRBJ2-5,TRBD2,TRBV28,-,CASNSPGGGNNQETQYF,TGTGCCAGCAACTCCCCGGGGGGAGGGAACAACCAAGAGACCCAGTACTTC
TRBJ1-2,-,TRBV21-1,-,CASSKVQGRGGYTF,TGTGCCAGCAGCAAAGTACAGGGTAGAGGGGGCTACACCTTC
TRBJ2-1,TRBD1,TRBV6-6,-,CASSTSGTVDNEQFF,TGTGCCAGCAGCACGTCCGGGACAGTAGACAATGAGCAGTTCTTC
TRBJ2-1,TRBD2,TRBV28,-,CASRIGTSHEQFF,TGTGCCAGCAGGATCGGGACTAGTCATGAGCAGTTCTTC
TRBJ2-5,-,TRBV6-5,-,CASSPGPQETQYF,TGTGCCAGCAGTCCGGGGCCGCAAGAGACCCAGTACTTC
TRBJ2-6,-,TRBV6-5,-,CASGATGANVLTF,TGTGCCAGCGGTGCCACCGGGGCCAACGTCCTGACTTTC
TRBJ2-1,-,TRBV28,-,CASSLLGSGRADNEQFF,TGTGCCAGCAGTTTATTGGGGTCAGGAAGAGCGGACAATGAGCAGTTCTTC
TRBJ2-5,-,TRBV7-3,-,CASSQGLIDGETQYF,TGTGCCAGCAGCCAAGGACTCATTGACGGAGAGACCCAGTACTTC
TRBJ2-5,TRBD1,TRBV4-2,-,CASSQDRGLGGGTQYF,TGTGCCAGCAGCCAAGATAGGGGGCTGGGTGGGGGGACCCAGTACTTC
TRBJ2-7,-,TRBV19,-,CASKNSGMGYEQYF,TGTGCCAGTAAGAACAGCGGCATGGGGTACGAGCAGTACTTC
TRBJ1-1,-,TRBV7-9,-,CASSSRQNTEAFF,TGTGCCAGCAGCTCAAGACAGAACACTGAAGCTTTCTTT